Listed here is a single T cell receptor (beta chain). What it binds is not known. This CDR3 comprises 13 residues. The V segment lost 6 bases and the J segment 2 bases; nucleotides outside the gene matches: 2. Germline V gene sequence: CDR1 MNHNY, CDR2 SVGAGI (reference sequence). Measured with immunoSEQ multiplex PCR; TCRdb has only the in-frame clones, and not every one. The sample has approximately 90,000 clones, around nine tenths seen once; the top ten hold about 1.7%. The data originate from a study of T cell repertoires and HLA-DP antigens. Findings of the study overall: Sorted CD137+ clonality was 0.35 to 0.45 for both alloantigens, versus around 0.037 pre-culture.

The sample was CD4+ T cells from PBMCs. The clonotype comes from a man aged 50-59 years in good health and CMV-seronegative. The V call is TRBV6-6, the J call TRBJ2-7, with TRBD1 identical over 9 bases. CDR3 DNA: TGTGCCAGCAGCGACAGGGGGGCCTACGAGCAGTACTTC. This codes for CASSDRGAYEQYF.